This is a list of T cell receptor beta chains from one sample in a study of blood T cell repertoires in COVID-19. TCRdb's table, derived via immunoSEQ multiplex PCR, lists solely in-frame clones and lacks some. The table includes 300,000 to 450,000 clones, about 87% detected once. The sample comprised peripheral blood. The origin of the receptors is a woman aged 30 to 39 with COVID-19, enrolled during active disease. Both conserved end residues are part of each CDR3. The D gene is left open where the match is weak. Where a row states a size, it is once, few, many or the class of an expanded clone; other rows omit it.

v_call	j_call	d_call	cdr3_length	clone_size	cdr3_nt	cdr3_aa
TRBV30	TRBJ2-5	TRBD2	15	.	TGTGCCTGGAGTCGGGGGGAGGCGAATGTGGGGACCCAGTACTTC	CAWSRGEANVGTQYF
TRBV4-1	TRBJ1-2	.	16	.	TGCGCCAGCAGCCAAGATTTTCAGTCCAGGAACTATGGCTACACCTTC	CASSQDFQSRNYGYTF
TRBV6-5	TRBJ2-7	TRBD2	14	.	TGTGCCAGCAGGCTTAGGAGCGGGAACCACGAGCAGTACTTC	CASRLRSGNHEQYF
TRBV2	TRBJ2-1	.	11	.	TGTGCCAGCAGTGGTGGGGAGAGGCAGTTCTTC	CASSGGERQFF
TRBV5-4	TRBJ2-1	.	15	.	TGTGCCAGCAGCACCGGCAGGGCGCCGGTATATGAGCAGTTCTTC	CASSTGRAPVYEQFF
TRBV5-1	TRBJ1-1	.	14	.	TGCGCCAGCAGCAACCGGGACACATACACTGAAGCTTTCTTT	CASSNRDTYTEAFF
TRBV5-6	TRBJ2-5	TRBD2	15	.	TGTGCCAGCAGAACCAGCGGGAGGGCCGGAGAGACCCAGTACTTC	CASRTSGRAGETQYF
TRBV24-1	TRBJ2-1	TRBD1	15	few	TGTGCCACCAGTGATTTGCAGGGGGACAACAATGAGCAGTTCTTC	CATSDLQGDNNEQFF
TRBV11-2	TRBJ2-7	TRBD2	14	.	TGTGCCAGCAAACCAGGCGGGAGCTCCTACGAGCAGTACTTC	CASKPGGSSYEQYF
TRBV24-1	TRBJ2-2	TRBD2	13	.	TGTGCCACCAGTGAGACTAGCTTCGGGGAGCTGTTTTTT	CATSETSFGELFF
TRBV24-1	TRBJ2-3	TRBD2	16	.	TGTGCCACCAGTGATTCCGCCGGGGGGGCACCAGATACGCAGTATTTT	CATSDSAGGAPDTQYF
TRBV12-3/TRBV12-4	TRBJ2-7	.	12	.	TGTGCCAGCGGACACAGGGCCGACGAGCAGTACTTC	CASGHRADEQYF
TRBV7-8	TRBJ2-1	TRBD2	13	.	TGTGCCAGCAGCCTAGGGCGGGAGCTTGAGCAGTTCTTC	CASSLGRELEQFF
TRBV2	TRBJ2-1	TRBD2	13	.	TGTGCCAGCTTGTGGGGACTAGGCTGGGAGCAGTTCTTC	CASLWGLGWEQFF
TRBV5-1	TRBJ2-6	.	16	.	TGCGCCAGCAGCTTGGGTCCGGGAGCTGGGGCCAACGTCCTGACTTTC	CASSLGPGAGANVLTF
TRBV11-2	TRBJ2-1	TRBD2	15	.	TGTGCCAGCAGCCTTCGGGGAGCGGGAGTTGGTGAGCAGTTCTTC	CASSLRGAGVGEQFF